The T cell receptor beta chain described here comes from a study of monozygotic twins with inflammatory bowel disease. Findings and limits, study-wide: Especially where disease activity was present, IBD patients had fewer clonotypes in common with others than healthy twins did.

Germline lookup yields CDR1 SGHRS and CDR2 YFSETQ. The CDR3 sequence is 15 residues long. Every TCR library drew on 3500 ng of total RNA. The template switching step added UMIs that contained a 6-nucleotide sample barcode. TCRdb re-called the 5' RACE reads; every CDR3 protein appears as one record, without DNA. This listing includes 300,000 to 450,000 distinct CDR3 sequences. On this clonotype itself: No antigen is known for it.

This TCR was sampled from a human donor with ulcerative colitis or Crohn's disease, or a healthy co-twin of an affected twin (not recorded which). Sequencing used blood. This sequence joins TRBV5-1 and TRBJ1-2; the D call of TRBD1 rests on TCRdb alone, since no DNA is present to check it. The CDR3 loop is CASSLATRRGYGYTF.